This TCR beta chain stems from a study of blood T cell repertoires in COVID-19 (dated by TCRdb to the early 2020s). Context from the whole study: Collaborator samples came from the United States, Italy and Spain and covered acute and convalescent phases of COVID-19. HLA class I and class II types, where available, came from metadata supplied by the sample provider rather than from assay-based typing. Samples came from the ongoing ImmuneRACE study (first 160 participants) plus 1,254 subjects from 6 global collaborators. Nearly every sample came with metadata listing a de-identified subject ID, COVID-19 status, age in years and sex. The prospective study material was composed of cDNA or gDNA derived from T cells, B-cell-depleted T cells, or PBMCs. The dataset comprised deeply sampled blood TCRbeta repertoires from subjects exposed to, actively infected with, or recovered from COVID-19. The repertoires were made available in a free public database intended to serve as a resource for research on the immune response to SARS-CoV-2. The full study reports these points: The quantity of clinical and demographic metadata differed by source and by participant and was supplied without curation.

V and J lose 1 base and 1 base, and a span of 8 bases separates them. The CDR3 starts with the cysteine, ends with the phenylalanine, and has 15 residues. Only CDR3 DNA remains: 45 bases, in frame from the first base. CDR1 and CDR2, looked up from the germline V gene, are SGHDN and FVKESK. Enrolling through a virtual design, the prospective study's participants ranged in age from roughly 18 to 95 years and lived across some 23 United States geographic areas. In the prospective study, participants were assigned to cohorts based on the clinical history participants reported in a screening survey and a study questionnaire. Recovered participants in ImmuneRACE Cohort 3 were defined by two consecutive negative NP/OP PCR tests, clearance by a healthcare professional, or resolution of symptoms. Each participant in the prospective study had whole blood, serum and a nasopharyngeal or oropharyngeal swab collected by mobile phlebotomists. Prospective study participants could optionally give additional blood draws and questionnaires over an approximately two-month period. Before DNA extraction, prospective study blood samples were shipped either frozen or at room temperature.

Concerning this clone: It has no known antigen specificity. The input lacks base qualities; no much larger clone sits a single base away.

TCRbeta CDR3 regions were amplified from genomic DNA using the immunoSEQ Assay, a bias-controlled multiplex PCR. Concerning the study's data processing: The number of nucleated cells in each sample was estimated from the amplification of reference gene primers within the assay. To quantify the absolute abundance of each unique TCRbeta CDR3 rearrangement, sequence reads were collapsed and filtered. For each sample, productive Simpson clonality was calculated as the square root of Simpson's diversity index over productive rearrangements. The clones in this table, taken by TCRdb from immuneACCESS, are in-frame only. Not every clone is retained; where verified, under half of the shortfall comes from an unresolved V gene, and the cause of the rest is unknown. The V and J calls and clone size come from that table; D and trimming were worked out from the DNA. This sample comprises fewer than 350,000 clones, around 90% of them detected only once. Of the sample, 4.5% to 5.5% is held by the ten largest clones.

The chain couples TRBV14 to TRBJ1-3; the D segment cannot be called with confidence. Source material: PBMCs or T cells enriched from blood (not recorded which). The clonotype was recovered from a man in his sixties who had recovered from COVID-19. CDR3 region: CASSQVEGSGNTIYF. Here is the DNA: TGTGCCAGCAGCCAAGTAGAGGGTTCTGGAAACACCATATATTTT.